Reported below is one T cell receptor (beta chain). These data come from a study of OX40 agonist ivuxolimab in advanced cancers. Study information: People in dose escalation had one of these cancers: hepatocellular carcinoma, melanoma, renal cell or head and neck cancer.

The protocol was immunoSEQ multiplex PCR, while the TCRdb copy is restricted to in-frame clones and leaves out a portion. The sample yields about 33,000 clones, around nine tenths seen once. V was clipped by 0 bases and J by 4 bases, with 9 bases between them. CDR3 length equals 15 residues. The V gene's germline CDR1 is MGHRA and CDR2 YSYEKL. Sampling times: baseline, cycle 4 day 1, cycle 7 day 1. The V call is TRBV4-1, the J call TRBJ1-4; unclear D gene. The sequenced sample was CD4+ or CD8+ T cells sorted from blood, obtained in a trial of the OX40 agonist ivuxolimab. The source is an adult with an advanced solid tumor such as melanoma, head and neck, liver or kidney cancer. This CDR3 reads CASSQDPVNNEKLFF. The CDR3 DNA reads as TGCGCCAGCAGCCAAGATCCGGTTAATAATGAAAAACTGTTTTTT.